Sequencing of this TCR beta chain was carried out in a study of identical twins. Overall study findings and caveats: Weaker excess twin sharing was seen among beta out-of-frame sequences. Cross-sectional statistical analysis, not tracking of the same donors, underpinned the conclusions. While abundant cord blood beta clonotypes carried fewer insertions, memory repertoires showed no such pattern.

Each CDR3 protein gets one entry after TCRdb re-called the 5' RACE reads with MiXCR. The table records about 690,000 distinct CDR3 sequences, roughly 6.2% of them present only once. Of note for this clonotype: Its antigen is not identified.

Looked up from germline, CDR1 is SGHAT and CDR2 is FQNNGV. V was cut by 0 bases and J by 7 bases, with 9 bases left in between. There are 13 residues in the CDR3. This chain joins TRBV11-2 and TRBJ2-5; the D gene is possibly TRBD2 (6 bases). Sequencing was performed on naive T cells sorted from blood. This sequence originates from a man between 18 and 29 years old in good health. The CDR3 DNA sequence: TGTGCCAGCAGCTTAGATCTGGAGGGGACCCAGTACTTC. Its translation is CASSLDLEGTQYF.